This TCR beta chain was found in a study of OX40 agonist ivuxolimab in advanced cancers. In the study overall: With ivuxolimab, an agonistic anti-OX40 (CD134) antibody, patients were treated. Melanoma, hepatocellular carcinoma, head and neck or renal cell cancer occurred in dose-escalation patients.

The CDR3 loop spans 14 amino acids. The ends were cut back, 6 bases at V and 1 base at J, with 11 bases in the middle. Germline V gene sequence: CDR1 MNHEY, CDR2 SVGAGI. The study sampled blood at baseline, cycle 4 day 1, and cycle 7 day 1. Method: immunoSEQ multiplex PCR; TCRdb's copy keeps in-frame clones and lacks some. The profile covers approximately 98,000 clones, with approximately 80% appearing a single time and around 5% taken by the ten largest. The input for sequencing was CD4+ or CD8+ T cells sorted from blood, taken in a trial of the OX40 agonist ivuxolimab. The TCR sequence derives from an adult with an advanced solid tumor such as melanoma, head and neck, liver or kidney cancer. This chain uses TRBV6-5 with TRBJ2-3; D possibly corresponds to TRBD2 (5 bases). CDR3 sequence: CASRKERGTDTQYF. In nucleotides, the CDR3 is TGTGCCAGCAGAAAGGAGAGGGGCACAGATACGCAGTATTTT.